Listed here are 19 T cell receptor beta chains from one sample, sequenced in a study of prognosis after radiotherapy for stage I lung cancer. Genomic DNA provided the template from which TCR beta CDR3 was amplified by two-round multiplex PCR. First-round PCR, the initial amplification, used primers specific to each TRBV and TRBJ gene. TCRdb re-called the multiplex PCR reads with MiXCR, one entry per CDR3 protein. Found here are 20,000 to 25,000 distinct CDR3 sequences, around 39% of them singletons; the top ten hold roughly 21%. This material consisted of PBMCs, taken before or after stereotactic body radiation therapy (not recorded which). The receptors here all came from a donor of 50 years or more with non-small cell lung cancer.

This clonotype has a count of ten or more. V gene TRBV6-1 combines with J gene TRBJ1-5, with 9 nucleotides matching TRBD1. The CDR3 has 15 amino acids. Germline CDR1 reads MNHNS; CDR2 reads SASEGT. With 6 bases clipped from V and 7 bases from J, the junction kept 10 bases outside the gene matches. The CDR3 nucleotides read TGTGCCAGCAGCCCAACCGGGACAGGGCGACAGCCCCAGCATTTT. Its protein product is CASSPTGTGRQPQHF.

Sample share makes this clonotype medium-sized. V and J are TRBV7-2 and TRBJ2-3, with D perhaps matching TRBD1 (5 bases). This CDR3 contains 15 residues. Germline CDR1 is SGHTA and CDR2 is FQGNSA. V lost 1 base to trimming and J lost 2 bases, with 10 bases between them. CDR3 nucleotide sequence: TGTGCCAGCAGCTTAGAGCTGGGGCCCACAGATACGCAGTATTTT. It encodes CASSLELGPTDTQYF.

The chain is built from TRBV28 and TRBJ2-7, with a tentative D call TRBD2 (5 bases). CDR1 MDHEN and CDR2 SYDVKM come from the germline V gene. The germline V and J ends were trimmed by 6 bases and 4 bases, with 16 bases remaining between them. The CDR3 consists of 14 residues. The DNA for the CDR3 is TGTGCCAGCAGGCCCGGGGTATGCCCTTACGAGCAGTACTTC. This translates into CASRPGVCPYEQYF.

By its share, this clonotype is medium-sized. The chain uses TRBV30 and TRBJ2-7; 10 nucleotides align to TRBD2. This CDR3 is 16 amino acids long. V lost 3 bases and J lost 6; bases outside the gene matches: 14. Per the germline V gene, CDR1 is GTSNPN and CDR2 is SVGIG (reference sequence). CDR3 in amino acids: CAWSGGASGRIVEQYF. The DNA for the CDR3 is TGTGCCTGGAGCGGTGGGGCTAGCGGGAGAATTGTCGAGCAGTACTTC.

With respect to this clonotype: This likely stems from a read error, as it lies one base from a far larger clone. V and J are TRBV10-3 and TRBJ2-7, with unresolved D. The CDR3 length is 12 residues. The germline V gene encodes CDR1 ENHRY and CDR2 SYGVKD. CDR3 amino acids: CASSVSAYEQYF. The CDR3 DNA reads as TGTGCCAGCAGTGTCAGTGCCTACGAGCAGTACTTC.

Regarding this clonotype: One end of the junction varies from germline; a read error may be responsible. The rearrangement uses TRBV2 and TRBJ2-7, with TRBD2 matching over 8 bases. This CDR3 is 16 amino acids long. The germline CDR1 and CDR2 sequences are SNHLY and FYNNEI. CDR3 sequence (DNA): TGTGCCAGCAGTTACGAGGAGCGGGAGAGCTCCTGCGAGCAGTACTTC. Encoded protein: CASSYEERESSCEQYF.

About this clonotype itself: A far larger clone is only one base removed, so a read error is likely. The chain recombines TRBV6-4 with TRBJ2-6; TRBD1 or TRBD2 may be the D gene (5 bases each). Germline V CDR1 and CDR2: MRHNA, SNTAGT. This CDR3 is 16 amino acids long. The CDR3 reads CASSTPRGSWANVLTF. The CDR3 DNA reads TGTGCCAGCAGTACGCCACGGGGCTCTTGGGCCAACGTCCTGACTTTC.

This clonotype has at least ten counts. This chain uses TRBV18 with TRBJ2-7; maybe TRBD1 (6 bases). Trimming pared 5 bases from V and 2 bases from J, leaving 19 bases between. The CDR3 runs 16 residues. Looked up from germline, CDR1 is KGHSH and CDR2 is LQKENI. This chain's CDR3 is CASSSPTDSPPYEQYF. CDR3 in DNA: TGTGCCAGCTCATCTCCCACGGACAGCCCGCCCTACGAGCAGTACTTC.

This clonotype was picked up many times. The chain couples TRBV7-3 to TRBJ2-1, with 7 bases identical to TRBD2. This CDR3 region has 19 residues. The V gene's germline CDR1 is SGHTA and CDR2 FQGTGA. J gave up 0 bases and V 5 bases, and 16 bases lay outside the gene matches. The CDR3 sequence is CASSPDKLAELCSYNEQFF. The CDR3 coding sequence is TGTGCCAGCAGCCCTGATAAGCTAGCGGAGCTTTGCTCCTACAATGAGCAGTTCTTC.

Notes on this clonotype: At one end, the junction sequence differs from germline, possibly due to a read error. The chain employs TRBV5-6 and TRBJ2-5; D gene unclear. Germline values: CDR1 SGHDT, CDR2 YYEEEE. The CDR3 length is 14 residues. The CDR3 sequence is CASSPGPVKETHYF. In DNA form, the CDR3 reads TGTGCCAGCAGCCCAGGACCTGTGAAAGAGACCCATTACTTC.

The DNA of the CDR3 is TGTGCCAGCAGTTTAGCAGGGCTCCGCTCCTACGAGCAGTACTTC. It encodes CASSLAGLRSYEQYF. This chain uses TRBV6-9 with TRBJ2-7, with D maybe TRBD1 (5 bases). Trimming left V 4 bases short and J 0 bases short, with 13 bases between. Looked up from germline, CDR1 is MNHGY and CDR2 is SVAAGI. The CDR3 is made up of 15 amino acids.

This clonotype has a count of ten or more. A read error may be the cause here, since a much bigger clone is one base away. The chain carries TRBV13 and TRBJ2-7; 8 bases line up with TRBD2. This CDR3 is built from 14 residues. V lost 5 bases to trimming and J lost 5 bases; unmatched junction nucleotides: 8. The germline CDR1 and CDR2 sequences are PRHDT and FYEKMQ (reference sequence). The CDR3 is CASSMAGRAHEQYF. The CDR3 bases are TGTGCCAGCAGCATGGCCGGGAGGGCCCACGAGCAGTACTTC.

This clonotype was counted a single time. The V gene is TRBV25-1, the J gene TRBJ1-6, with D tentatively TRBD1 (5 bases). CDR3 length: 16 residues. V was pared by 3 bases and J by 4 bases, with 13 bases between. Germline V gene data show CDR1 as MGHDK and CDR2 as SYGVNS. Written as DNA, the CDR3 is TGTGCCAGCAGTGATCCCCGACAGTGGTATAATTCACCCCTCCACTTT. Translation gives CASSDPRQWYNSPLHF. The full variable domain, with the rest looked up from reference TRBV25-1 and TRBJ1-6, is EADIYQTPRYLVIGTGKKITLECSQTMGHDKMYWYQQDPGMELHLIHYSYGVNSTEKGDLSSESTVSRIRTEHFPLTLESARPSHTSQYLCASSDPRQWYNSPLHFGNGTRLTVT.

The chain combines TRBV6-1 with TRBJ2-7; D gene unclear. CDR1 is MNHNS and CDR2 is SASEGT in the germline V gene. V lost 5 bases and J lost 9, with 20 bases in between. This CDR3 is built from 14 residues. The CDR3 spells CASSRYTTPRWQYF. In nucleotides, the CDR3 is TGTGCCAGCAGTAGGTACACCACACCGAGGTGGCAGTACTTC.

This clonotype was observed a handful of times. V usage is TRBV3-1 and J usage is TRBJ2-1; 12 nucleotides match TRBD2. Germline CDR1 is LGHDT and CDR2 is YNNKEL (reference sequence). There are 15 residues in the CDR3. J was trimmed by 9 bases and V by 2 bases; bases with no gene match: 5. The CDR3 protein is CASSQLAGGPTEQFF. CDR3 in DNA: TGTGCCAGCAGCCAACTAGCGGGAGGGCCCACTGAGCAGTTCTTC.

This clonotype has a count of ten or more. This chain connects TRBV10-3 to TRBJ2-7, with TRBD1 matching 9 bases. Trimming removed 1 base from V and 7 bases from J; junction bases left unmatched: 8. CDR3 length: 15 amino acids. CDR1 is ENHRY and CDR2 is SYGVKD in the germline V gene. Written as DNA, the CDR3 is TGTGCCATCAGTGAGTACCGGGACAGGGTGGGAGAGCAGTACTTC. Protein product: CAISEYRDRVGEQYF.

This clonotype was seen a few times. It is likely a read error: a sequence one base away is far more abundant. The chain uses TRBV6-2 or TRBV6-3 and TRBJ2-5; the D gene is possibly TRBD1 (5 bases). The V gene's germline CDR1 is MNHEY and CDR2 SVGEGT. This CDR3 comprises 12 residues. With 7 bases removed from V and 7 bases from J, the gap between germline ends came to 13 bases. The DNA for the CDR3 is TGTGCCAGCAACTCCAGGGTCTGGACCCAGTACTTC. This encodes CASNSRVWTQYF.

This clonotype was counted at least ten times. This CDR3 is CASKPRGWNTDTQYF. The CDR3 coding sequence is TGTGCCAGTAAGCCTCGGGGGTGGAACACAGATACGCAGTATTTT. The chain recombines TRBV19 with TRBJ2-3; the D gene is possibly TRBD2 (6 bases). V lost 7 bases and J lost 2, with 16 bases in between. Germline CDR1 reads LNHDA; CDR2 reads SQIVND (reference sequence). CDR3 size: 15 residues.

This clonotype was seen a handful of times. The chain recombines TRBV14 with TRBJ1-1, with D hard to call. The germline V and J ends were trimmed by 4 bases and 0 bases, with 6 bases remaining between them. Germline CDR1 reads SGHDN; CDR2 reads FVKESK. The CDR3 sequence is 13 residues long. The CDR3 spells CASSPWLNTEAFF. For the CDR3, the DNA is TGTGCCAGCAGCCCGTGGTTGAACACTGAAGCTTTCTTT.